A single sample is the source of the 4 T cell receptor beta chains below, sequenced in a study of T cell responses to AZD1222 COVID-19 vaccine (dated by TCRdb to the early 2020s). The sample's time point label, decoded: about 28 days (+/-7) after the second vaccine dose. The library came from the immunoSEQ multiplex PCR assay. Sourced from immuneACCESS, this table was stored by TCRdb with only in-frame sequences that have V and J called. A share of the clones is absent; for the studies checked, an unresolved V gene accounts for under half, and the remainder has no known explanation. The sample table lists about 56,000 clones, over 70% of them with a count of one. 5% of the sample is taken by the ten largest. The sequenced sample was peripheral blood, obtained 28 days after the second AZD1222 dose. These receptors all stem from an adult who received the AZD1222 COVID-19 vaccine.

The chain employs TRBV27 and TRBJ1-5; TRBD1 might be the D (5 bases). Germline V lookup: CDR1 MNHEY, CDR2 SMNVEV (reference sequence). V was clipped by 6 bases and J by 2 bases, with 11 bases between them. The CDR3 contains 14 residues. CDR3 sequence (DNA): TGTGCCAGCAGCAAGTGGGACGGCAATCAGCCCCAGCATTTT. It encodes CASSKWDGNQPQHF.

The chain links TRBV20-1 to TRBJ2-1; no firm D call. The ends were cut back, 3 bases at V and 7 bases at J, with 7 bases in the middle. CDR1 and CDR2 from the germline V gene are DFQATT and SNEGSKA (reference sequence). The CDR3 contains 11 residues. DNA for the CDR3: TGCAGTGCTAGTAGGAAGAATGAGCAGTTCTTC. This translates into CSASRKNEQFF.

The chain is built from TRBV28 and TRBJ1-1, with 8 bases aligning to TRBD1. J lost 3 bases, V lost 2 bases, and 14 bases had no gene match. Germline CDR1 reads MDHEN; CDR2 reads SYDVKM. The CDR3 contains 18 residues. CDR3 sequence reads: CASSLGISAGGLYTEAFF. CDR3 nucleotides: TGTGCCAGCAGTTTAGGCATCTCGGCAGGGGGCCTGTACACTGAAGCTTTCTTT.

CDR3 in DNA: TGTGCCAGCAGTGACCCGGGACAGCTGTCCTACGAGCAGTACTTC. It translates to CASSDPGQLSYEQYF. This chain connects TRBV6-1 to TRBJ2-7; 7 positions match TRBD1. The germline V gene has CDR1 MNHNS and CDR2 SASEGT. The V and J ends lost 3 bases and 1 base, in that order; junction bases with no gene match: 6. CDR3 length equals 15 residues.